This T cell receptor (beta chain) originates from a study of T-cell memory formation after mild COVID-19. The wider study: The TCR clusters were mostly specific to one donor. Study-wide results and limits: Among clones contracting day 15 to 85, CD4/CD8 was balanced, whereas later expanders leaned CD4+. Contracting CD4+ clones lay largely in CM and EM, with CD8+ ones residing in EMRA.

Employing constant-segment primers, 5'RACE generated TCR alpha and TCR beta cDNA libraries bearing sample barcodes and UMIs. TCRdb passed the 5' RACE reads through MiXCR, listing each CDR3 protein once. The sample gives about 190,000 distinct CDR3 sequences, about 16% of which show up once; 2.4% is in the top ten. The length of the CDR3 is 14 residues. Trimming cost V 4 bases and J 0 bases, with 9 bases left between them. Germline lookup yields CDR1 MDHEN and CDR2 SYDVKM. As to this clonotype: Its matching antigen is unknown.

Sequencing was performed on PBMCs or a T cell subset sorted from them (not recorded which). The V gene is TRBV28, the J gene TRBJ1-1; a possible D gene is TRBD1 (6 bases). The clonotype comes from an adult woman who had mild COVID-19 (a few samples of this study predate the infection). Cell type and time point are not known. As DNA, the CDR3 is TGTGCCAGCAGTTGGACAGCCATGAACACTGAAGCTTTCTTT. Encoded protein: CASSWTAMNTEAFF.